Sequencing of this TCR beta chain was carried out in a study of PD-1 blockade in mismatch repair-deficient tumors. Study in general: All were previously treated, progressing patients with eleven to twelve mismatch repair-deficient cancer types.

The V gene's germline CDR1 is MNHEY and CDR2 SVGAGI. The CDR3 runs to 13 residues. Trimming removed 0 bases from V and 5 bases from J, with 7 bases in between. The method was immunoSEQ multiplex PCR; TCRdb's version includes in-frame clones alone and lacks a portion of them. Among about 15,000 clones listed, about four fifths were seen once. As regards this clone: Its antigen is not known.

Time point in this sample: roughly 11-day in vitro stimulation with candidate neoantigen peptide 5. Every patient had mismatch repair deficiency by PCR or immunohistochemistry. Cells were stimulated around ten days with each of several ELISpot-reactive neoantigens. Study-wide results and limits: Tumor-resident clones, often undetectable pretreatment in blood, expanded then contracted after pembrolizumab.

V and J are TRBV6-5 and TRBJ1-2; no definite D call. This receptor was taken from an adult with mismatch repair-deficient cancer. The sample here was cells cultured in vitro, taken from a patient treated with pembrolizumab. This CDR3 is CASSYSDNYGYTF. The CDR3 nucleotides read TGTGCCAGCAGTTACTCTGACAATTATGGCTACACCTTC.